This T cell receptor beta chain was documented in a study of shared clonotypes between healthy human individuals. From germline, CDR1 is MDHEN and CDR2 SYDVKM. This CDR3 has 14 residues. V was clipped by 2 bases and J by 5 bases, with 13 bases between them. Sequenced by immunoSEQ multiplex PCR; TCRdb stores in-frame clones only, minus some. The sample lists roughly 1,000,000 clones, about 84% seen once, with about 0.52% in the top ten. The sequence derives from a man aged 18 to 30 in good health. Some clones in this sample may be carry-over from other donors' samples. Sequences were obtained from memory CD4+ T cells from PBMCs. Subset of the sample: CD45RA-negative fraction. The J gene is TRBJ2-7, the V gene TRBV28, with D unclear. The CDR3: CASSLGPTVNEQYF. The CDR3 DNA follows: TGTGCCAGCAGTTTAGGGCCGACGGTCAACGAGCAGTACTTC.